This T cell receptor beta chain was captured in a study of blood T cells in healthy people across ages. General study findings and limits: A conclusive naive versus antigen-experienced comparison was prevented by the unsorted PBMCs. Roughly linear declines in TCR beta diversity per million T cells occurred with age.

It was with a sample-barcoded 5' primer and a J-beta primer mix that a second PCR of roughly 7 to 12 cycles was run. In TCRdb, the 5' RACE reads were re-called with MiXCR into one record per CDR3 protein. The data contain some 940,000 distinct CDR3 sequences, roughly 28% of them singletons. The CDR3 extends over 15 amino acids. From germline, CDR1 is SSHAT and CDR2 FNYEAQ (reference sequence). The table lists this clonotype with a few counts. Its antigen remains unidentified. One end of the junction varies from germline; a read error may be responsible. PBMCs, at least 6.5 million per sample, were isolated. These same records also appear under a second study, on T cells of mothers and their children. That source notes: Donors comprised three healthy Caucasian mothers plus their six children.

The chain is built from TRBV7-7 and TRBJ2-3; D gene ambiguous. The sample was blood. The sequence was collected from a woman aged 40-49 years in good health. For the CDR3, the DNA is TGTGCTAGCAGCCTCAGCTCCACCACCACAGATACGCAGTATTTT. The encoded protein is CASSLSSTTTDTQYF.